The clone carrying this T cell receptor beta chain was seen a few times. Its antigen remains unidentified. This sample is part of a study of blood T cells in healthy people across ages. Study-wide points: Donors of long life had a larger count of naive CD4+ cells and greater diversity than aged donors.

Germline V gives CDR1 LGHNA, CDR2 YSLEER. With 2 bases clipped from V and 2 bases from J, the junction kept 8 bases outside the gene matches. CDR3 length: 18 residues. Combining a sample-barcoded 5' primer with a J-beta primer mix, a second PCR ran for roughly 7 to 11 cycles. Each TCR beta cDNA got a 12-nucleotide random molecular identifier. The study obtained at least 2.5 million CDR3-containing paired-end reads from every sample. TCRdb reprocessed the 5' RACE reads with MiXCR, giving one entry per CDR3 protein. Here the sample spans some 1.8 million distinct CDR3 sequences, about two fifths being singletons.

The clonotype comes from a human donor in good health. The genes are TRBV4-3 and TRBJ2-4, with 11 bases fitting TRBD2. Material: blood. CDR3 in DNA: TGCGCCAGCAGCCAACATCTGCTAGCGGGGGGCCCCAAAAACATTCAGTACTTC. Translated: CASSQHLLAGGPKNIQYF.